The clone carrying this TCR beta chain was counted only a few times. The target antigen is unknown. The data were obtained in a study of glioma-infiltrating T cells. Study-wide context: Glioblastomas were WHO grade IV, sampled at first diagnosis; low-grade were grade II.

Whole-study findings and limits: Shared blood CDR3 signature motifs marked patients with low tissue-blood divergence.

Using RNA template, CDR3s of TCR alpha and beta were amplified with iRepertoire arm-PCR. Input was roughly 85-450 ng of tissue mRNA or PBMC total RNA. TCRdb called the multiplex PCR reads again in MiXCR, with one record for every CDR3 protein. This sample has roughly 350,000 distinct CDR3 sequences; roughly 41% occur once, and the top ten carry around 13%. Germline lookup yields CDR1 LNHDA and CDR2 SQIVND (reference sequence). V shed 3 bases, J shed 3 bases, and the junction held 9 bases outside the gene matches. The CDR3 has 17 residues. Sequenced sample: glioma tissue, nonneoplastic brain tissue, or PBMCs (not recorded which). The receptor was isolated from a human donor with low-grade glioma or glioblastoma, undergoing nonglioma brain surgery, or in good health (not recorded which). The chain uses TRBV19 and TRBJ2-3; 10 bases are shared with TRBD1. CDR3 residues: CASSMTGGSYGTDTQYF. CDR3 DNA: TGTGCCAGTAGTATGACAGGGGGCTCATATGGTACAGATACGCAGTATTTT.